Below are 10 T cell receptor beta chains sequenced from a single sample in a study of blood T cell repertoires in COVID-19. Profiling relied on immunoSEQ multiplex PCR, and the TCRdb table lists in-frame clones only, not all of them. This sample carries approximately 150,000 clones, roughly 84% of them seen once, and the ten largest clones take roughly a sixth. Sequencing input: peripheral blood. The receptors originated from an elderly woman with acute or convalescent COVID-19.

V and J are TRBV10-2 and TRBJ1-1; no clear D gene. V was pared by 4 bases and J by 3 bases, with 3 bases between. CDR1 and CDR2 (germline): WSHSY, SAAADI. This CDR3 comprises 11 residues. This CDR3 reads CASSADTEAFF. CDR3 DNA: TGCGCCAGCAGTGCGGACACTGAAGCTTTCTTT.

The gene calls are TRBV19 and TRBJ1-1; 7 bases align to TRBD1. This CDR3 has 13 residues. V lost 5 bases, J lost 6 bases, and 6 bases stayed unmatched. From germline, CDR1 is LNHDA and CDR2 SQIVND (reference sequence). CDR3 residues: CASSVRGRAEAFF. CDR3 nucleotide sequence: TGTGCCAGTAGTGTGAGGGGGCGGGCTGAAGCTTTCTTT. Full variable domain (remainder filled in from reference TRBV19 and TRBJ1-1): DGGITQSPKYLFRKEGQNVTLSCEQNLNHDAMYWYRQDPGQGLRLIYYSQIVNDFQKGDIAEGYSVSREKKESFPLTVTSAQKNPTAFYLCASSVRGRAEAFFGQGTRLTVV.

V usage is TRBV19 and J usage is TRBJ2-7, with 8 bases matching TRBD1. The CDR3 has 14 amino acids. The V segment lost 5 bases and the J segment 7 bases; nucleotides outside the gene matches: 10. CDR1 is LNHDA and CDR2 is SQIVND in the germline V gene (reference sequence). CDR3: CASSPPGQVIEQYF. The CDR3 DNA follows: TGTGCCAGTAGTCCACCGGGACAGGTCATAGAGCAGTACTTC.

This clone was counted a few times. This chain connects TRBV9 to TRBJ2-1, with a possible D match to TRBD1 (6 bases). CDR1 is SGDLS, CDR2 YYNGEE, per germline. The CDR3 length is 15 residues. With 0 bases removed from V and 4 bases from J, the gap between germline ends came to 11 bases. The CDR3 is CASSVAGQGYNEQFF. The CDR3 DNA follows: TGTGCCAGCAGCGTAGCTGGGCAGGGGTACAATGAGCAGTTCTTC. Full variable domain (rest looked up from reference TRBV9 and TRBJ2-1): DSGVTQTPKHLITATGQRVTLRCSPRSGDLSVYWYQQSLDQGLQFLIQYYNGEERAKGNILERFSAQQFPDLHSELNLSSLELGDSALYFCASSVAGQGYNEQFFGPGTRLTVL.

The rearrangement uses TRBV2 and TRBJ1-1; D is possibly TRBD1 (5 bases). Germline CDR1 is SNHLY and CDR2 is FYNNEI. With 6 bases removed from V and 0 bases from J, the gap between germline ends came to 14 bases. The CDR3 spans 15 residues. The CDR3, as DNA: TGTGCCAGCAGAAGAGGCCAGGGTGTGAACACTGAAGCTTTCTTT. Its protein product is CASRRGQGVNTEAFF.

V usage is TRBV9 and J usage is TRBJ1-6; 7 nucleotides line up with TRBD1. The CDR3 is 18 residues long. The V and J ends lost 4 bases and 6 bases, in that order; junction bases with no gene match: 16. Germline assignment: CDR1 SGDLS and CDR2 YYNGEE. CDR3: CASSLRPGTAEPNSPLHF. The CDR3 DNA follows: TGTGCCAGCAGCCTCCGCCCCGGGACAGCGGAACCTAATTCACCCCTCCACTTT.

This clone was found once. This sequence joins TRBV6-5 and TRBJ1-1; D might be TRBD1 (6 bases). The CDR3 consists of 14 residues. Germline V gives CDR1 MNHEY, CDR2 SVGAGI. Trimming pared 7 bases from V and 1 base from J, leaving 13 bases between. CDR3 in DNA: TGTGCCAGCAACCGGGACAATTCGAACACTGAAGCTTTCTTT. Its translation is CASNRDNSNTEAFF.

This rearrangement joins TRBV7-2 to TRBJ2-3; 11 bases match TRBD2. The CDR3 loop spans 14 amino acids. Germline loops: CDR1 SGHTA, CDR2 FQGNSA. V was pared by 6 bases and J by 5 bases, with 4 bases of the junction left unmatched. As DNA, the CDR3 is TGTGCCAGCAGAACCGGACTAGCGGGAGATACGCAGTATTTT. Encoded protein: CASRTGLAGDTQYF.

The chain links TRBV18 to TRBJ1-5; D is undetermined. There are 15 residues in the CDR3. V was shortened by 2 bases and J by 4 bases, with 12 bases between the two germline ends. The germline V gene has CDR1 KGHSH and CDR2 LQKENI. CDR3 sequence: CASSPARVWNQPQHF. CDR3 in DNA: TGTGCCAGCTCACCAGCGAGGGTGTGGAATCAGCCCCAGCATTTT.

This clone has just one count. The chain has TRBV29-1 and TRBJ1-5, with TRBD1 as a possible D gene (5 bases). This CDR3 region has 13 residues. Germline lookup yields CDR1 SQVTM and CDR2 ANQGSEA. V lost 8 bases and J 4 bases, leaving 15 bases between the germline ends. CDR3 in amino acids: CSTQAGRNQPQHF. The DNA of the CDR3 is TGCAGCACGCAGGCAGGGAGGAATCAGCCCCAGCATTTT.